These 12 T cell receptor beta chains share one sample of origin, sequenced in a study of cytomegalovirus exposure and HLA in healthy donors. Sequencing was performed with immunoSEQ multiplex PCR; in TCRdb, only in-frame clones are kept and a portion is missing. Of tens of thousands of clones listed, approximately 94% are singletons. Input material: PBMCs. These receptors came from a young man in good health and CMV-seronegative.

For the CDR3, the DNA is TGTGCCAGTAGTATAAGAGGCGCGAGCACTGAAGCTTTCTTT. Translated, it gives CASSIRGASTEAFF. The chain has TRBV19 and TRBJ1-1; D gene uncertain. Trimming left V 2 bases short and J 4 bases short, with 11 bases between. CDR1 is LNHDA and CDR2 is SQIVND in the germline V gene (reference sequence). The CDR3 is 14 residues long.

This rearrangement joins TRBV4-2 to TRBJ2-1, with 10 nucleotides matching TRBD2. CDR1 and CDR2 (germline): LGHNA, YNFKEQ. The V gene end was trimmed by 4 bases and the J gene end by 10 bases; junction bases not matched to a gene: 7. The CDR3 covers 14 residues. The CDR3 nucleotides read TGTGCCAGCAGCCTCTTAGCGGGAGGACGAGAGCAGTTCTTC. As protein: CASSLLAGGREQFF.

A single count supports this clone. This chain joins TRBV5-5 and TRBJ2-7; 9 bases fit TRBD1. The trim removed 4 bases at V and 6 bases at J, leaving 11 bases unmatched. Germline V gene sequence: CDR1 SGHKS, CDR2 YYEKEE (reference sequence). The CDR3 runs 15 residues. The CDR3 sequence: CASSHPGQGFFEQYF. The CDR3 DNA sequence: TGTGCCAGCAGCCACCCGGGACAGGGTTTTTTCGAGCAGTACTTC.

The rearrangement links TRBV7-9 to TRBJ1-1; 12 bases are a match to TRBD1. V gave up 4 bases and J gave up 7 bases; unmatched junction bases: 13. Germline V gene data show CDR1 as SEHNR and CDR2 as FQNEAQ (reference sequence). CDR3 length: 17 amino acids. CDR3 DNA sequence: TGTGCCAGCAGCTCCGTCCCGGGACAGGGGGCTAGGGTTGAAGCTTTCTTT. It codes for CASSSVPGQGARVEAFF.

The chain combines TRBV5-1 with TRBJ1-1; 9 bases fit TRBD1. V lost 2 bases, J lost 1 base, and 9 bases stayed unmatched. The CDR3 contains 17 residues. In germline, CDR1 is SGHRS, CDR2 YFSETQ. CDR3 loop: CASSLTGGIYRNTEAFF. CDR3 in DNA: TGCGCCAGCAGCTTAACAGGGGGCATCTATAGGAACACTGAAGCTTTCTTT.

V gene TRBV28 combines with J gene TRBJ2-7, with D possibly matching TRBD1 (6 bases). Trimming removed 4 bases at V and 1 base at J, with 14 bases between. The CDR3 runs 15 residues. CDR1 is MDHEN and CDR2 is SYDVKM in the germline V gene. The CDR3 nucleotides read TGTGCCAGCAGTTATGGCCCCCAGGGGTCCTACGAGCAGTACTTC. Its translation is CASSYGPQGSYEQYF.

This sequence joins TRBV6-1 and TRBJ1-2; D unresolved. The CDR3 loop spans 13 amino acids. V was pared by 1 base and J by 5 bases, with 8 bases between. CDR1 and CDR2 (germline): MNHNS, SASEGT. The CDR3, as DNA: TGTGCCAGCAGTGAAGTTGGAGTTTATGGCTACACCTTC. Its protein product is CASSEVGVYGYTF.

V gene TRBV19 combines with J gene TRBJ2-7; 11 positions match TRBD2. The germline V gene encodes CDR1 LNHDA and CDR2 SQIVND (reference sequence). The J segment lost 2 bases and the V segment lost 10 bases, leaving 4 bases of the junction unmatched. This CDR3 spans 13 amino acids. CDR3: CATSTSGTYEQYF. The CDR3 DNA follows: TGTGCCACTTCGACTAGCGGGACCTACGAGCAGTACTTC. Looking up the rest from reference TRBV19 and TRBJ2-7 gives the full variable domain: DGGITQSPKYLFRKEGQNVTLSCEQNLNHDAMYWYRQDPGQGLRLIYYSQIVNDFQKGDIAEGYSVSREKKESFPLTVTSAQKNPTAFYLCATSTSGTYEQYFGPGTRLTVT.

Comments on this clone: This CDR3 is also generated by other DNA sequences in the sample. The chain has TRBV28 and TRBJ2-1, with 13 bases matching TRBD2. CDR3 length equals 16 residues. Germline V gives CDR1 MDHEN, CDR2 SYDVKM. The trim removed 2 bases at V and 6 bases at J, leaving 4 bases unmatched. The CDR3, as DNA: TGTGCCAGCAGTTTAGTTACTAGCGGGAGGGTCAATGAGCAGTTCTTC. Translation: CASSLVTSGRVNEQFF.

The genes are TRBV7-2 and TRBJ2-7; D is possibly TRBD1 (5 bases). V gave up 4 bases and J gave up 0 bases, with 19 bases separating them. The CDR3 consists of 17 residues. Germline V lookup: CDR1 SGHTA, CDR2 FQGNSA. The CDR3 DNA reads as TGTGCCAGCAGCTCCGAAGGGGCGGAACTAAACTCCTACGAGCAGTACTTC. It encodes CASSSEGAELNSYEQYF.

The chain joins TRBV19 to TRBJ1-2, with a possible D match to TRBD1 (6 bases). Trimming removed 6 bases at V and 8 bases at J, with 13 bases between. Germline V gene sequence: CDR1 LNHDA, CDR2 SQIVND (reference sequence). CDR3 length equals 12 residues. The CDR3 DNA is TGTGCCAGTAGCAACAGGGTCAGCGGCTACACCTTC. This codes for CASSNRVSGYTF.

J is TRBJ1-2 and V is TRBV7-2; D uncertain. The CDR3 is 11 amino acids. The germline V gene encodes CDR1 SGHTA and CDR2 FQGNSA. V was clipped by 3 bases and J by 6 bases, with 5 bases between them. CDR3 region: CASSLTDGYTF. CDR3 DNA: TGTGCCAGCAGCTTGACTGATGGCTACACCTTC.